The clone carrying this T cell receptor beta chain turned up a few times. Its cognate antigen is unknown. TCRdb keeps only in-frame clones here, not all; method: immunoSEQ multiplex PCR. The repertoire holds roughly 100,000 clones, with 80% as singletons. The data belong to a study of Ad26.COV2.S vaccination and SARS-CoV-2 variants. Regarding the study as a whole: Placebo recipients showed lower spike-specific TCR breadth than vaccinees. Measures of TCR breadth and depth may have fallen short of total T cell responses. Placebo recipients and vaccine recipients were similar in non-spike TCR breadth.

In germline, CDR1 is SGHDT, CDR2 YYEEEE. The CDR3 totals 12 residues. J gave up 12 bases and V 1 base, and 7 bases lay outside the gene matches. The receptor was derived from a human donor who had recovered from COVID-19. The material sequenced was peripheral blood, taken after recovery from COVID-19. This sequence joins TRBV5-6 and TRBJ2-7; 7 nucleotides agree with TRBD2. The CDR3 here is CASSLTSGRGYF. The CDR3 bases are TGTGCCAGCAGCTTGACATCGGGGAGGGGGTACTTC.